The 27 T cell receptor beta chains below come from one sample, sequenced in a study of CD4 T cell repertoires in COVID-19. The memory T cells were sequenced right after ex vivo isolation, without culture. The table came from immunoSEQ multiplex PCR; TCRdb's copy has only in-frame clones and leaves some out. Among around 22,000 clones, roughly 84% were seen once, and the ten largest hold around 0.5%. This material consisted of central memory CD4+ T cells from blood, taken before the COVID-19 pandemic. Source of these receptors: a human donor who had COVID-19.

The chain carries TRBV7-9 and TRBJ2-7; D is possibly TRBD2 (5 bases). Between the trimmed V and J ends, which lost 4 bases and 5 bases, there was a span of 12 bases. The germline gives CDR1 SEHNR, CDR2 FQNEAQ (reference sequence). This CDR3 spans 13 amino acids. In DNA, the CDR3 is TGTGCCAGCAGCTCTCAGACCGGGAACGAGCAGTACTTC. Translating gives CASSSQTGNEQYF.

This clone turned up a few times. The J gene is TRBJ2-1, the V gene TRBV6-5; D is possibly TRBD2 (7 bases). Trimming stripped 5 bases from V and 8 bases from J, with 19 bases between. Looked up from germline, CDR1 is MNHEY and CDR2 is SVGAGI. The CDR3 totals 15 residues. CDR3 sequence reads: CASSQEGRGSDEQFF. In DNA form, the CDR3 reads TGTGCCAGCAGTCAGGAGGGGAGGGGGAGCGATGAGCAGTTCTTC.

This sequence joins TRBV11-3 and TRBJ1-2, with 9 bases identical to TRBD1. With 4 bases clipped from V and 8 bases from J, the junction kept 26 bases outside the gene matches. Germline V gene data show CDR1 as SGHNT and CDR2 as YENEEA. This CDR3 is 20 amino acids long. The chain's CDR3 is CASSCESSTTVGQGLRGYTF. The CDR3 DNA sequence: TGTGCCAGCAGCTGTGAGTCATCAACTACCGTGGGACAGGGATTACGGGGCTACACCTTC.

CDR3 residues: CASSLIPGLGGIQYF. Written as DNA, the CDR3 is TGTGCCAGCAGCTTAATCCCGGGACTAGGGGGCATTCAGTACTTC. The chain is built from TRBV7-3 and TRBJ2-4; 8 bases line up with TRBD2. The V gene end was trimmed by 1 base and the J gene end by 9 bases; junction bases not matched to a gene: 8. The CDR3 sequence is 15 residues long. Germline loops: CDR1 SGHTA, CDR2 FQGTGA.

V and J are TRBV19 and TRBJ1-2; D perhaps matches TRBD1 (6 bases). V was cut by 6 bases and J by 6 bases, with 20 bases left in between. The CDR3 consists of 15 residues. Per germline, CDR1 LNHDA and CDR2 SQIVND (reference sequence). The chain's CDR3 is CASSETGAVRDGYTF. The CDR3 nucleotides are TGTGCCAGTAGCGAGACAGGCGCCGTTAGGGATGGCTACACCTTC.

The chain employs TRBV7-6 and TRBJ2-3, with TRBD2 matching 12 bases. Germline trimming cut 4 bases from V and 6 bases from J; bases unmatched to any gene: 14. Germline V lookup: CDR1 SGHVS, CDR2 FNYEAQ. The CDR3 loop spans 18 amino acids. CDR3 in amino acids: CASSSLLLTSGSTDTQYF. As DNA, the CDR3 is TGTGCCAGCAGCTCCTTACTTCTGACTAGCGGGAGTACGGATACGCAGTATTTT. The full variable domain, completed using reference TRBV7-6 and TRBJ2-3, is GAGVSQSPRYKVTKRGQDVALRCDPISGHVSLYWYRQALGQGPEFLTYFNYEAQQDKSGLPNDRFSAERPEGSISTLTIQRTEQRDSAMYRCASSSLLLTSGSTDTQYFGPGTRLTVL.

V and J are TRBV18 and TRBJ2-1; 12 bases map to TRBD2. Germline loops: CDR1 KGHSH, CDR2 LQKENI. Trimming removed 0 bases from V and 7 bases from J; junction bases left unmatched: 7. The CDR3 runs 17 residues. For the CDR3, the DNA is TGTGCCAGCTCACCACCAATGAGTACTAGCGGGAGGAATGAGCAGTTCTTC. This gives the protein CASSPPMSTSGRNEQFF.

This clone came up a few times. DNA of the CDR3: TGTGCCAGCTCACCACCTACCAGTACTGAAAAACTGTTTTTT. It specifies CASSPPTSTEKLFF. The chain carries TRBV18 and TRBJ1-4; D not resolved. Deletions cut 0 bases from V and 7 bases from J, with 9 bases between. This CDR3 spans 14 amino acids. Germline V gene sequence: CDR1 KGHSH, CDR2 LQKENI.

The V call is TRBV6-5, the J call TRBJ1-1; D ambiguous. The V end lost 9 bases, the J end lost 0 bases, and 17 bases lay between the germline ends. The CDR3 extends over 15 amino acids. CDR1 is MNHEY, CDR2 SVGAGI, per germline. The chain's CDR3 is CASLADTGMNTEAFF. CDR3 in DNA: TGTGCCAGTTTGGCGGATACGGGGATGAACACTGAAGCTTTCTTT.

The chain combines TRBV7-6 with TRBJ1-2; D is possibly TRBD1 (5 bases). This CDR3 has 17 residues. Germline V gene sequence: CDR1 SGHVS, CDR2 FNYEAQ. V was shortened by 5 bases and J by 8 bases, with 27 bases between the two germline ends. The CDR3 sequence: CASSPGVGEGRVNGYTF. The DNA for the CDR3 is TGTGCCAGCAGCCCCGGGGTCGGGGAGGGGCGGGTTAACGGCTACACCTTC.

J is TRBJ2-3 and V is TRBV18; a weak D match, TRBD1 (5 bases). This CDR3 is built from 15 residues. Trimming shortened V by 5 bases and J by 0 bases, and 12 bases separated the two germline ends. Germline loops: CDR1 KGHSH, CDR2 LQKENI. The CDR3 reads CASSADSYSTDTQYF. CDR3 sequence (DNA): TGTGCCAGCTCAGCAGACAGTTATAGCACAGATACGCAGTATTTT.

Here the CDR3 reads CASSLPRDRWTDTQYF. In DNA, the CDR3 is TGTGCCAGCAGCTTACCCCGGGACAGGTGGACAGATACGCAGTATTTT. The genes are TRBV5-4 and TRBJ2-3, with TRBD1 matching over 8 bases. This CDR3 is built from 16 residues. Trimming took 2 bases from V and 3 from J; bases not matched to a gene: 8. CDR1 is SGHNT and CDR2 is YYREEE in the germline V gene (reference sequence).

The chain carries TRBV5-4 and TRBJ1-3, with TRBD1 as a possible D gene (6 bases). V was cut by 4 bases and J by 3 bases, with 11 bases left in between. Germline CDR1 and CDR2: SGHNT and YYREEE (reference sequence). The CDR3 has 14 amino acids. CDR3 sequence reads: CASSHPDSGNTIYF. The CDR3 DNA reads TGTGCCAGCAGCCACCCGGACAGTGGAAACACCATATATTTT.

This clone was seen just once. This chain joins TRBV5-1 and TRBJ2-1; D is possibly TRBD2 (5 bases). Germline CDR1 reads SGHRS; CDR2 reads YFSETQ. Trimming removed 2 bases at V and 0 bases at J, with 12 bases between. The CDR3 consists of 16 residues. The CDR3 here is CASSFSGLSSYNEQFF. The DNA of the CDR3 is TGCGCCAGCAGCTTCTCAGGACTCAGCTCCTACAATGAGCAGTTCTTC.

This rearrangement joins TRBV19 to TRBJ2-3, with a weak D call TRBD1 (5 bases). CDR1 is LNHDA and CDR2 is SQIVND in the germline V gene (reference sequence). The CDR3 is made up of 16 amino acids. V lost 7 bases and J lost 2, with 19 bases in between. The CDR3 nucleotides are TGTGCCAGTATGGACACTTCTCTCCCTTTCACAGATACGCAGTATTTT. Encoded protein: CASMDTSLPFTDTQYF. Full variable domain (outside the CDR3, taken from reference TRBV19 and TRBJ2-3): DGGITQSPKYLFRKEGQNVTLSCEQNLNHDAMYWYRQDPGQGLRLIYYSQIVNDFQKGDIAEGYSVSREKKESFPLTVTSAQKNPTAFYLCASMDTSLPFTDTQYFGPGTRLTVL.

This chain uses TRBV10-2 with TRBJ2-7; weak D call: TRBD2 (6 bases). The germline V gene has CDR1 WSHSY and CDR2 SAAADI. CDR3 length: 11 residues. The ends were cut back, 4 bases at V and 6 bases at J, with 7 bases in the middle. The CDR3 reads CASSGGGEQYF. Here the CDR3 DNA reads TGCGCCAGCAGTGGGGGAGGCGAGCAGTACTTC.

V usage is TRBV6-4 and J usage is TRBJ1-1; 10 positions agree with TRBD1. Unmatched junction bases numbered 4, after V lost 6 bases and J lost 0 bases. Germline lookup yields CDR1 MRHNA and CDR2 SNTAGT. The CDR3 runs 15 residues. In nucleotides, the CDR3 is TGTGCCAGCAGCCAGACAGGGGGCTTGAACACTGAAGCTTTCTTT. Translated: CASSQTGGLNTEAFF.

This clone appeared once. The J gene is TRBJ2-7, the V gene TRBV4-1, with 10 positions matching TRBD2. From germline, CDR1 is MGHRA and CDR2 YSYEKL. The junction had 9 bases not matched to a gene; V was cut back by 1 base and J by 6 bases. The CDR3 extends over 16 amino acids. The CDR3 nucleotides read TGCGCCAGCAGCCAAGTTGGGTTACTAGCGGGAATCGAGCAGTACTTC. This encodes CASSQVGLLAGIEQYF.

This sequence joins TRBV18 and TRBJ1-5, with no clear D. Germline CDR1 is KGHSH and CDR2 is LQKENI. Trimming removed 4 bases from V and 0 bases from J, with 4 bases in between. The CDR3 covers 13 residues. CDR3 residues: CASSLYSNQPQHF. The CDR3 DNA follows: TGTGCCAGCTCACTCTATAGCAATCAGCCCCAGCATTTT.

The V and J genes are TRBV29-1 and TRBJ2-3; TRBD2 aligns across 9 bases. The CDR3 is 13 amino acids. The V gene's germline CDR1 is SQVTM and CDR2 ANQGSEA. CDR3 protein: CNVVAGGGDTQYF. CDR3 nucleotides: TGCAACGTAGTGGCGGGGGGGGGAGATACGCAGTATTTT.

The rearrangement links TRBV11-2 to TRBJ1-4; tentatively, D is TRBD1 (6 bases). Per germline, CDR1 SGHAT and CDR2 FQNNGV. V dropped 4 bases and J dropped 4 bases, with 19 bases sitting between them. This CDR3 contains 17 residues. The CDR3 spells CASSSTIGGTGNEKLFF. The CDR3 nucleotides are TGTGCCAGCAGCTCCACAATTGGGGGCACGGGTAATGAAAAACTGTTTTTT.

A note on this clone: The junction and the germline gene differ at one end; a read error may be behind it. V gene TRBV5-4 combines with J gene TRBJ2-5, with 11 bases identical to TRBD2. Germline V gene lookup returns CDR1 SGHNT and CDR2 YYREEE (reference sequence). CDR3 length: 16 residues. The CDR3 spells CASSLGMGLADLSGNF. The CDR3 DNA reads as TGTGCCAGCAGCTTGGGTATGGGACTAGCGGACCTCAGCGGCAACTTC.

This clone has only one observation. The V and J genes are TRBV6-1 and TRBJ2-1; D might be TRBD2 (6 bases). The CDR3 loop spans 16 amino acids. Looked up from germline, CDR1 is MNHNS and CDR2 is SASEGT. The ends were cut back, 2 bases at V and 3 bases at J, with 14 bases in the middle. The DNA for the CDR3 is TGTGCCAGCAGTGAACAAGGGCACGGGGGCTACAATGAGCAGTTCTTC. Translating gives CASSEQGHGGYNEQFF.

Only one count was recorded for this clone. The chain combines TRBV6-5 with TRBJ2-3, with 8 bases fitting TRBD2. CDR3 length: 15 residues. V dropped 4 bases and J dropped 3; count of bases not matched to a gene: 6. Per germline, CDR1 MNHEY and CDR2 SVGAGI. The CDR3 reads CASSSPGLETDTQYF. In nucleotides, the CDR3 is TGTGCCAGCAGTTCCCCGGGACTAGAGACAGATACGCAGTATTTT.

The V and J genes are TRBV5-1 and TRBJ2-7; D not certain. Between the trimmed V and J ends, which lost 4 bases and 0 bases, there was a span of 8 bases. The CDR3 runs to 13 residues. The germline V gene encodes CDR1 SGHRS and CDR2 YFSETQ. The CDR3 loop reads CASSLSPSYEQYF. Here the CDR3 DNA reads TGCGCCAGCAGCCTTTCCCCCTCCTACGAGCAGTACTTC. Drawing the rest from reference TRBV5-1 and TRBJ2-7, the complete variable domain is KAGVTQTPRYLIKTRGQQVTLSCSPISGHRSVSWYQQTPGQGLQFLFEYFSETQRNKGNFPGRFSGRQFSNSRSEMNVSTLELGDSALYLCASSLSPSYEQYFGPGTRLTVT.

Details on this clone: The same CDR3 arises from other DNA sequences in this sample as well. The chain links TRBV18 to TRBJ1-3; D is perhaps TRBD1 (6 bases). Trimming shortened V by 8 bases and J by 2 bases, and 10 bases separated the two germline ends. The CDR3 is 13 amino acids. The germline CDR1 and CDR2 sequences are KGHSH and LQKENI. The CDR3, as DNA: TGTGCCAGCAGAGAGGGGGCTGGAAACACCATATATTTT. It is translated as CASREGAGNTIYF.

This clone was counted between two and nine times. The rearrangement links TRBV19 to TRBJ2-5, with 14 bases fitting TRBD2. The V gene's germline CDR1 is LNHDA and CDR2 SQIVND (reference sequence). The CDR3 consists of 17 residues. V was pared by 2 bases and J by 4 bases, with 6 bases of the junction left unmatched. CDR3 DNA sequence: TGTGCCAGTAGTATAAGGGGACTAGCGGGAGTCCCAGAGACCCAGTACTTC. Protein: CASSIRGLAGVPETQYF.